The 22 T cell receptor beta chains reported below all come from one sample, sequenced in a study of follicular helper T cells after annual influenza vaccination. Profiling relied on immunoSEQ multiplex PCR, and the TCRdb table lists in-frame clones only, not all of them. The table includes about 5,300 clones, about 92% detected once. Stated time point: 2013-2014 season, 7 days after vaccination. Sample: CXCR5+ CD38- circulating T follicular helper cells from blood, taken 7 days after influenza vaccination. Noted subset: circulating Tfh, non-naive CD4+CXCR5+PD-1+ (ICOS+CD38+ or ICOS-CD38-). The receptor set was obtained from an adult who received the influenza vaccine.

The chain employs TRBV5-4 and TRBJ2-3; maybe TRBD1 (6 bases). Germline-derived CDR1 and CDR2 are SGHNT and YYREEE (reference sequence). This CDR3 spans 14 amino acids. V was cut by 0 bases and J by 1 base, with 6 bases left in between. The CDR3 region has the DNA TGTGCCAGCAGCTTGGACAGGGGCACAGATACGCAGTATTTT. Encoded protein: CASSLDRGTDTQYF.

The CDR3 DNA reads as TGTGCCATCAGTCCAAACTCCGATCCTAACACTGAAGCTTTCTTT. This gives the protein CAISPNSDPNTEAFF. V usage is TRBV10-3 and J usage is TRBJ1-1; D uncertain. The V gene lost 5 bases and the J gene lost 2 bases, with 15 bases spanning the gap. CDR1 and CDR2 from the germline V gene are ENHRY and SYGVKD. The CDR3 runs to 15 residues.

V and J are TRBV30 and TRBJ1-6; possible D gene TRBD1, 6 bases. V lost 4 bases and J 7 bases, leaving 17 bases between the germline ends. The CDR3 length is 15 residues. Per the germline V gene, CDR1 is GTSNPN and CDR2 is SVGIG (reference sequence). In DNA form, the CDR3 reads TGTGCCTGGATACCCCAGCGGGGGGCAAATTCACCCCTCCACTTT. It codes for CAWIPQRGANSPLHF. The full variable domain, with the rest looked up from reference TRBV30 and TRBJ1-6, is SQTIHQWPATLVQPVGSPLSLECTVEGTSNPNLYWYRQAAGRGLQLLFYSVGIGQISSEVPQNLSASRPQDRQFILSSKKLLLSDSGFYLCAWIPQRGANSPLHFGNGTRLTVT.

The count of this clone is one. The chain carries TRBV11-3 and TRBJ2-3, with TRBD2 matching 8 bases. The ends lost 5 bases at V and 1 base at J; junction bases unmatched: 11. The CDR3 is 17 residues long. The germline V gene has CDR1 SGHNT and CDR2 YENEEA. The CDR3 sequence: CASSPGRGGHGTDTQYF. CDR3 in DNA: TGTGCCAGCAGCCCAGGCCGCGGGGGGCATGGCACAGATACGCAGTATTTT.

This rearrangement joins TRBV7-2 to TRBJ2-1, with D maybe TRBD1 (6 bases). The CDR3 spans 15 residues. The germline V and J ends were trimmed by 3 bases and 0 bases, with 9 bases remaining between them. Germline CDR1 is SGHTA and CDR2 is FQGNSA. CDR3 residues: CASSFRGSSYNEQFF. CDR3 DNA sequence: TGTGCCAGCAGCTTTAGGGGGAGCTCCTACAATGAGCAGTTCTTC.

V usage is TRBV7-9 and J usage is TRBJ2-2, with D maybe TRBD2 (6 bases). This CDR3 spans 15 amino acids. The V and J ends lost 2 bases and 4 bases respectively, with 11 bases between them. Germline CDR1 SEHNR, CDR2 FQNEAQ (reference sequence). CDR3 nucleotides: TGTGCCAGCAGCTTAACGGGAGTGGGCACCGGGGAGCTGTTTTTT. Its translation is CASSLTGVGTGELFF.

The CDR3 sequence is CASSSPTGGRRGYTF. The CDR3 DNA is TGTGCCAGCAGCTCTCCCACAGGGGGAAGAAGAGGCTACACCTTC. V and J are TRBV5-6 and TRBJ1-2, with TRBD1 identical over 8 bases. The germline V gene encodes CDR1 SGHDT and CDR2 YYEEEE. Losses at the gene ends were 3 bases for V and 8 bases for J; bases not matched to a gene: 12. This CDR3 is built from 15 residues.

This clone was seen more than once but under ten times. This sequence joins TRBV5-1 and TRBJ2-3; TRBD2 matches at 8 bases. The germline V gene encodes CDR1 SGHRS and CDR2 YFSETQ. Trimming took 4 bases from V and 4 from J; bases not matched to a gene: 8. The CDR3 sequence is 15 residues long. CDR3 DNA sequence: TGCGCCAGCAGCCAGGGACTAGTTTCCGCAGATACGCAGTATTTT. Translating gives CASSQGLVSADTQYF.

The chain carries TRBV19 and TRBJ1-2; no firm D call. Between the trimmed V and J ends, which lost 5 bases and 5 bases, there was a span of 6 bases. CDR3 length: 11 amino acids. Germline assignment: CDR1 LNHDA and CDR2 SQIVND (reference sequence). The CDR3 region is CASSRLYGYTF. The CDR3 nucleotides read TGTGCCAGTAGTCGACTTTATGGCTACACCTTC.

This clone was detected a few times. This chain connects TRBV28 to TRBJ1-2; no clear D gene. The germline V gene encodes CDR1 MDHEN and CDR2 SYDVKM. Trimming removed 3 bases at V and 4 bases at J, with 15 bases between. This CDR3 spans 15 amino acids. CDR3 protein: CASSLLPKGGYGYTF. The CDR3 DNA follows: TGTGCCAGCAGTTTGCTGCCGAAGGGAGGCTATGGCTACACCTTC.

The V gene is TRBV30, the J gene TRBJ1-5; 9 nucleotides line up with TRBD1. V dropped 2 bases and J dropped 2; count of bases not matched to a gene: 4. The CDR3 contains 15 residues. The V gene's germline CDR1 is GTSNPN and CDR2 SVGIG (reference sequence). For the CDR3, the DNA is TGTGCCTGGAGTACCGACAGGGGGGGCAATCAGCCCCAGCATTTT. This sequence encodes CAWSTDRGGNQPQHF.

The V call is TRBV5-1, the J call TRBJ2-1; D may be TRBD2 (5 bases). Germline CDR1 reads SGHRS; CDR2 reads YFSETQ. The CDR3 spans 12 residues. V was shortened by 3 bases and J by 5 bases, with 6 bases between the two germline ends. CDR3 DNA sequence: TGCGCCAGCAGCTCCGGGGACAATGAGCAGTTCTTC. Its protein product is CASSSGDNEQFF. The whole variable domain, filled in from reference TRBV5-1 and TRBJ2-1, reads KAGVTQTPRYLIKTRGQQVTLSCSPISGHRSVSWYQQTPGQGLQFLFEYFSETQRNKGNFPGRFSGRQFSNSRSEMNVSTLELGDSALYLCASSSGDNEQFFGPGTRLTVL.

The chain has TRBV6-5 and TRBJ1-5, with TRBD1 matching over 9 bases. The CDR3 is 15 amino acids. Germline assignment: CDR1 MNHEY and CDR2 SVGAGI. J lost 5 bases, V lost 6 bases, and 8 bases had no gene match. This CDR3 reads CASSTDRGNHQPQHF. The CDR3 DNA follows: TGTGCCAGCAGCACCGACAGGGGGAATCATCAGCCCCAGCATTTT.

The chain carries TRBV5-3 and TRBJ2-5; 7 bases align to TRBD2. Being an ORF, TRBV5-3 has a function that is uncertain. The CDR3 consists of 17 residues. V shed 0 bases and J 5 bases; nucleotides not matched to a gene: 13. CDR3 sequence: CARSLESPLGEGETQYF. The CDR3 DNA reads TGTGCCAGAAGCTTGGAATCCCCTCTGGGGGAGGGGGAGACCCAGTACTTC.

The chain carries TRBV9 and TRBJ1-2; D ambiguous. This CDR3 region has 13 residues. CDR1 and CDR2 (germline): SGDLS, YYNGEE. V was cut by 4 bases and J by 1 base, with 8 bases left in between. The CDR3 is CASSPDVNYGYTF. The CDR3 DNA sequence: TGTGCCAGCAGCCCAGATGTTAACTATGGCTACACCTTC.

This chain joins TRBV11-3 and TRBJ2-3; D remains unclear. The CDR3 spans 14 residues. Deletions cut 0 bases from V and 4 bases from J, with 8 bases between. Germline CDR1 is SGHNT and CDR2 is YENEEA. CDR3 DNA sequence: TGTGCCAGCAGCTTAGATCCCGGGTCAGATACGCAGTATTTT. Protein: CASSLDPGSDTQYF.

The genes are TRBV7-3 and TRBJ2-2; TRBD1 might be the D (5 bases). The V end lost 1 base, the J end lost 6 bases, and 6 bases lay between the germline ends. The CDR3 contains 13 residues. Germline V lookup: CDR1 SGHTA, CDR2 FQGTGA. CDR3 nucleotide sequence: TGTGCCAGCAGCTTAAGCAGGGCCGGGGAGCTGTTTTTT. This encodes CASSLSRAGELFF. The whole variable domain, remainder taken from reference TRBV7-3 and TRBJ2-2, is GAGVSQTPSNKVTEKGKYVELRCDPISGHTALYWYRQSLGQGPEFLIYFQGTGAADDSGLPNDRFFAVRPEGSVSTLKIQRTERGDSAVYLCASSLSRAGELFFGEGSRLTVL.

This clone showed up just once. The chain employs TRBV6-5 and TRBJ2-5, with 8 bases lining up with TRBD2. Germline values: CDR1 MNHEY, CDR2 SVGAGI. The trim removed 8 bases at V and 4 bases at J, leaving 6 bases unmatched. The CDR3 length is 13 residues. CDR3 residues: CASRTSWGETQYF. The CDR3 DNA reads TGTGCCAGCCGGACTAGCTGGGGAGAGACCCAGTACTTC.

This clone has only a few counts. The germline gene is not matched at one end of the junction; a read error may be the cause. The chain recombines TRBV7-3 with TRBJ2-7; TRBD2 might be the D (6 bases). Per the germline V gene, CDR1 is SGHTA and CDR2 is FQGTGA. There are 14 residues in the CDR3. The CDR3 nucleotides are TGTGCCAGCAGCGTAACCGGGACTTCCCGAGAGCAGTACTTC. Protein: CASSVTGTSREQYF.

The chain is built from TRBV7-3 and TRBJ2-5, with D possibly TRBD2 on 5 matching bases. The CDR3 has 16 amino acids. Trimming shortened V by 5 bases and J by 3 bases, and 19 bases separated the two germline ends. The germline V gene has CDR1 SGHTA and CDR2 FQGTGA. CDR3 nucleotide sequence: TGTGCCAGCAGCCCCCAAGCTGCCAGCGGAAAAGAGACCCAGTACTTC. This sequence encodes CASSPQAASGKETQYF.

This clone was picked up one time. V is TRBV7-2 and J is TRBJ2-4, with 11 bases that match TRBD1. This CDR3 comprises 16 residues. Germline CDR1 and CDR2: SGHTA and FQGNSA. The J segment lost 9 bases and the V segment lost 0 bases, leaving 7 bases of the junction unmatched. CDR3 region: CASSLATGTGGSIQYF. The CDR3 DNA reads TGTGCCAGCAGCTTAGCGACAGGGACAGGGGGAAGCATTCAGTACTTC.

There are a few counts of this clone. This sequence joins TRBV7-9 and TRBJ1-4; D might be TRBD1 (6 bases). This CDR3 has 15 residues. Germline V gene sequence: CDR1 SEHNR, CDR2 FQNEAQ (reference sequence). The germline V and J ends were trimmed by 5 bases and 3 bases, with 13 bases remaining between them. CDR3 residues: CASSHPGHANEKLFF. The CDR3 coding sequence is TGTGCCAGCAGCCATCCGGGACATGCTAATGAAAAACTGTTTTTT.